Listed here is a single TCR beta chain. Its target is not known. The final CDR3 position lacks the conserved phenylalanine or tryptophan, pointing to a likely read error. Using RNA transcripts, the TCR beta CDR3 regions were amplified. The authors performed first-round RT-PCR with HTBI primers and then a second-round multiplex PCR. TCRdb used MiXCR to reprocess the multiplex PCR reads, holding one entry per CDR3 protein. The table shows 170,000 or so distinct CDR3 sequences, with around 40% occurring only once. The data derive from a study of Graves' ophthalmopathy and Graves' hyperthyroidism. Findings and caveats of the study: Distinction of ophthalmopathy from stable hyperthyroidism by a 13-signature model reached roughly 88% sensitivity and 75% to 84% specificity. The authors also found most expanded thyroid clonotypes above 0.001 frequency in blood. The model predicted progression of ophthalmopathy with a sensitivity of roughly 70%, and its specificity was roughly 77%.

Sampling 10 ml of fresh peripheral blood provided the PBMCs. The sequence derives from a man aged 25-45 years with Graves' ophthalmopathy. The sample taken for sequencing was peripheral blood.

This chain's CDR3 is CASSFQTGNYGYTS. The CDR3 nucleotides are TGTGCCAGCAGTTTCCAGACAGGGAACTATGGCTACACCTCC. This chain joins TRBV27 and TRBJ1-2, with 7 bases identical to TRBD1. The CDR3 consists of 14 residues. Unmatched junction bases numbered 3, after V lost 3 bases and J lost 2 bases. Germline V CDR1 and CDR2: MNHEY, SMNVEV (reference sequence).